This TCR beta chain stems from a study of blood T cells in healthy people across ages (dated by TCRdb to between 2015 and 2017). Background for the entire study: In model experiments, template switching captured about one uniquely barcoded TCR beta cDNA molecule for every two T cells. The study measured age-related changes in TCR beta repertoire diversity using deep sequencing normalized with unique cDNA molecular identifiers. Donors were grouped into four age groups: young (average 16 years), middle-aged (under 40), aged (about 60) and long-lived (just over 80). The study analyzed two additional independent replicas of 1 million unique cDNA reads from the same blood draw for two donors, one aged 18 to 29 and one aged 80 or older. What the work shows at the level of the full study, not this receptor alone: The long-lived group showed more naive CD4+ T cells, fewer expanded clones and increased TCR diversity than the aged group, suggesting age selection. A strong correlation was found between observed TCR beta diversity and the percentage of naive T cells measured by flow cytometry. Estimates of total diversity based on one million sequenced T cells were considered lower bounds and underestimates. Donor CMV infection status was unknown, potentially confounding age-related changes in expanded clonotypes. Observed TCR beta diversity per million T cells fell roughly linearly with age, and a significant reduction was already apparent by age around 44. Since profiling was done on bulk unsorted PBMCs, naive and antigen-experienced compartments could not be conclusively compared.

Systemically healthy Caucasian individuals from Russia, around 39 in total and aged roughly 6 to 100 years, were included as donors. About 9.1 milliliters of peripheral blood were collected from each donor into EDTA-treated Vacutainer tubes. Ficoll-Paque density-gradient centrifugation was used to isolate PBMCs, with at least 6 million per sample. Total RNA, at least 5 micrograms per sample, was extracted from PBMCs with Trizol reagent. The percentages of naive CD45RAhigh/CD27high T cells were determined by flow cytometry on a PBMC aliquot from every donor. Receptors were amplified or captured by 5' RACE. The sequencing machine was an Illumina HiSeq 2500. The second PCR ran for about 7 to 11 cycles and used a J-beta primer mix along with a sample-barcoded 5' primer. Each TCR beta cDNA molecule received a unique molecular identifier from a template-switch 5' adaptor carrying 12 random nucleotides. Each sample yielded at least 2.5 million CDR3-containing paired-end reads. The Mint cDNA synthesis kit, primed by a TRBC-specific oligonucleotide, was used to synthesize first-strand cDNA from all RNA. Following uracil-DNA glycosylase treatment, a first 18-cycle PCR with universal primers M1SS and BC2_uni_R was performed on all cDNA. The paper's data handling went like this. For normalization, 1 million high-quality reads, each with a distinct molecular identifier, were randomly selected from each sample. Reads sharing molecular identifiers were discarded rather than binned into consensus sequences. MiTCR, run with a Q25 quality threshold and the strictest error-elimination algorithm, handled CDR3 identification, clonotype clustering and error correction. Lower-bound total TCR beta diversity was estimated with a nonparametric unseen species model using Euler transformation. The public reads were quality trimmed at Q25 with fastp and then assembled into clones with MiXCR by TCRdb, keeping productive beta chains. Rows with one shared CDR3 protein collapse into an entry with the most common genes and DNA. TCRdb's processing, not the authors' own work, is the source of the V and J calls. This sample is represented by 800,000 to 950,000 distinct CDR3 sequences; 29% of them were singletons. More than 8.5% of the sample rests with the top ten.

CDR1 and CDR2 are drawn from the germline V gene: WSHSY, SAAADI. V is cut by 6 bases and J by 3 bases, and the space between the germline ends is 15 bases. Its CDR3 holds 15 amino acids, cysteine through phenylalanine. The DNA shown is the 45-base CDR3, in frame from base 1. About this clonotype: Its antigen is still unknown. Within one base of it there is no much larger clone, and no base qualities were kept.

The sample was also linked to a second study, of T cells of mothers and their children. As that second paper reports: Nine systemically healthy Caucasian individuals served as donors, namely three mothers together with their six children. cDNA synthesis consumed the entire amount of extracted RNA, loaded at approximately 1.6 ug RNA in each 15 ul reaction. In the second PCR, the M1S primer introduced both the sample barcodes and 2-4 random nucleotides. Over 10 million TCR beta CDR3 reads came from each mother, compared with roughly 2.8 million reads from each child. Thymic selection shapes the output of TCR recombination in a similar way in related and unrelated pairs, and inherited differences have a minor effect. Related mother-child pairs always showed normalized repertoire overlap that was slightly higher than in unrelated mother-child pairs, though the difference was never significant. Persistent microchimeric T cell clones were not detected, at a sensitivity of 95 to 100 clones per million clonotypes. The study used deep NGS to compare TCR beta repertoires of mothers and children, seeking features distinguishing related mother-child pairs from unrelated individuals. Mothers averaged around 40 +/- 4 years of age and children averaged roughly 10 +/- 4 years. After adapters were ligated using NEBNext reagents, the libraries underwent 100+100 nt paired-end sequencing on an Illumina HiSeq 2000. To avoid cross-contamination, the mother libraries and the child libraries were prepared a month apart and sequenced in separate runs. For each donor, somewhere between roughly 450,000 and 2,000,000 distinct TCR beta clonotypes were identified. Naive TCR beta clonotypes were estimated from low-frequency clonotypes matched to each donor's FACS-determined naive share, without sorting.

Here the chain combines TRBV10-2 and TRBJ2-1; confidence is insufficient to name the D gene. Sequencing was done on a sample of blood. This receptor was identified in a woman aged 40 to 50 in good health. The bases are TGCGCCAGCAGGAATGGAGTAGGACGCTACAATGAGCAGTTCTTC. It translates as CASRNGVGRYNEQFF.